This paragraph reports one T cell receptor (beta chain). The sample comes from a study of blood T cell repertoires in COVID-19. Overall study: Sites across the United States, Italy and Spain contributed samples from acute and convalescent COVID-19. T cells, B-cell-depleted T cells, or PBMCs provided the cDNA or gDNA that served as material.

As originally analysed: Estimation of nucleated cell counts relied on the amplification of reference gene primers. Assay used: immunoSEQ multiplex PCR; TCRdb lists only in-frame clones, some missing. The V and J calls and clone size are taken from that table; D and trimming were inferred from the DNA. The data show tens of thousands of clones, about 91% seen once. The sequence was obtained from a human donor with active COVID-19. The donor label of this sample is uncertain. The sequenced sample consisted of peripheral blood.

For the CDR3, the DNA is TGCGCCAGCAGCCAACTGTCTAGTTCCAATGAGCAGTTCTTC. Protein: CASSQLSSSNEQFF. The chain carries TRBV4-3 and TRBJ2-1, with D unclear. Per germline, CDR1 LGHNA and CDR2 YSLEER. V lost 2 bases to trimming and J lost 6 bases, with 11 bases between them. The length of the CDR3 is 14 residues.